This entry features one T cell receptor beta chain sequence. Profiled with immunoSEQ multiplex PCR; TCRdb holds only in-frame clones, not every one. The repertoire holds tens of thousands of clones, approximately 94% seen once, with roughly 18% in the top ten. The sample belongs to a study of OX40 agonist ivuxolimab in advanced cancers. About the study: Patients undergoing dose escalation presented with hepatocellular carcinoma, melanoma, renal cell or head and neck cancer. Three patients got partial responses; one had hepatocellular carcinoma and two had cutaneous melanoma.

Germline V gene sequence: CDR1 SGHTA, CDR2 FQGNSA. Trimming removed 3 bases from V and 0 bases from J; junction bases left unmatched: 9. The CDR3 runs 17 residues. Autoimmune disease history or systemic immunosuppression barred patients. Researchers took blood at baseline, on cycle 4 day 1, and on cycle 7 day 1. The input for sequencing was CD4+ or CD8+ T cells sorted from blood, taken in a trial of the OX40 agonist ivuxolimab. This TCR came from an adult with an advanced solid tumor such as melanoma, head and neck, liver or kidney cancer. This chain joins TRBV7-2 and TRBJ1-1; 8 nucleotides match TRBD1. In DNA, the CDR3 is TGTGCCAGCAGCTTGACAGGGGCAATAATTATGAACACTGAAGCTTTCTTT. It specifies CASSLTGAIIMNTEAFF. The complete variable domain, with remaining parts taken from reference TRBV7-2 and TRBJ1-1, reads GAGVSQSPSNKVTEKGKDVELRCDPISGHTALYWYRQSLGQGLEFLIYFQGNSAPDKSGLPSDRFSAERTGGSVSTLTIQRTQQEDSAVYLCASSLTGAIIMNTEAFFGQGTRLTVV.